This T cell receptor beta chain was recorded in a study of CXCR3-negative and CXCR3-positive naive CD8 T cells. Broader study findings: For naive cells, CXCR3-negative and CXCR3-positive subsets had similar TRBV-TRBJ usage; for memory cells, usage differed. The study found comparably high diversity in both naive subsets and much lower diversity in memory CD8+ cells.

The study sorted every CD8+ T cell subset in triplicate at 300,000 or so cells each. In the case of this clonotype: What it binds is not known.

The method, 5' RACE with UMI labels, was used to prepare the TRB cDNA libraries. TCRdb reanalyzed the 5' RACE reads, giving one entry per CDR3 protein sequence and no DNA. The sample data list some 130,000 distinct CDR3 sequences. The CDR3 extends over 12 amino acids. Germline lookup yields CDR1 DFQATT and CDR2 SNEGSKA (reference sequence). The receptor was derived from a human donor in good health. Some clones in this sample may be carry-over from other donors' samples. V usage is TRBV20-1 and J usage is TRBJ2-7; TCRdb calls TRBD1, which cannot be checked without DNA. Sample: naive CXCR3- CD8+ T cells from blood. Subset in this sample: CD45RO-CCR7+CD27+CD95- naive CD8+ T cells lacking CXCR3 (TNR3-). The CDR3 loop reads CSADRETYEQYF.